These T cell receptor beta chains were read from a single sample in a study of regulatory T cells in long-lasting Graves disease. Using its own MiXCR run on the multiplex PCR reads, TCRdb lists one record per CDR3 protein. The sample lists under 400,000 distinct CDR3 sequences; 16% were seen once. The same sample was also used in a study of T cells in Graves' hyperthyroidism and ophthalmopathy.

Sequenced here: peripheral blood mononuclear cells (PBMCs), sampled at new diagnosis, from a patient treated with antithyroid drugs. All receptors come from a man aged 40-55 years with Graves disease. Both conserved end residues are part of each CDR3. Each record gives: J gene, V gene, clone size, D gene, CDR3 protein, CDR3 DNA. A D gene is named only where the DNA matches it firmly. Expanded clones get a size class; other rows say once, few or many, or leave the size out.

TRBJ2-3 TRBV20-1 - - CSASSQLARVDTQYF TGCAGTGCTAGTTCACAACTGGCGCGCGTGGATACGCAGTATTTT
TRBJ2-7 TRBV5-1 - - CASSTGQFVHEQYF TGCGCCAGCAGCACCGGACAATTTGTCCACGAGCAGTACTTC
TRBJ1-3 TRBV20-1 - - CSAPGRSSGNTIYF TGCAGTGCTCCGGGACGCAGCTCTGGAAACACCATATATTTT
TRBJ2-1 TRBV7-3 few TRBD1 CASSNTGEGEQFF TGTGCCAGCAGCAACACAGGGGAAGGTGAGCAGTTCTTC
TRBJ2-7 TRBV11-2 many - CASSLGLSGYEQYF TGTGCCAGCAGCTTAGGTCTGTCAGGATACGAGCAGTACTTC
TRBJ2-5 TRBV5-1 few - CASRFQGEETQYF TGCGCCAGCAGATTTCAGGGAGAAGAGACCCAGTACTTC
TRBJ1-6 TRBV24-1 - - CATFPGDSPLHF TGTGCCACCTTCCCAGGGGATTCACCCCTCCACTTT
TRBJ2-1 TRBV2 many - CASSSALYNEQFF TGTGCCAGCAGTAGCGCCCTCTACAATGAGCAGTTCTTC
TRBJ1-6 TRBV20-1 - TRBD1 CSASLDRDGSPLHF TGCAGTGCTAGCCTCGACAGGGACGGTTCACCCCTCCACTTT
TRBJ1-3 TRBV5-4 - - CASSRQDSGNTIYF TGTGCCAGCAGCCGACAGGACTCTGGAAACACCATATATTTT
TRBJ1-3 TRBV4-2 - TRBD1 CASSRDSVSSGNTTYF TGTGCCAGCAGTCGGGACAGCGTGAGCTCTGGAAACACCACATATTTT
TRBJ2-7 TRBV7-3 - - CASSLFPDASYEQYF TGTGCCAGCAGCTTGTTTCCCGACGCCTCCTACGAGCAGTACTTC
TRBJ1-4 TRBV6-1 - - CASSEQITGEKLFF TGTGCCAGCAGTGAACAGATCACGGGCGAAAAACTGTTTTTT
TRBJ1-5 TRBV12-3/TRBV12-4 - - CASSFRLNQPQHF TGTGCCAGCAGTTTCAGGTTAAATCAGCCCCAGCATTTT
TRBJ2-3 TRBV24-1 many - CATRGVGGGDTQYF TGTGCCACCCGGGGAGTGGGGGGAGGAGATACGCAGTATTTT
TRBJ2-5 TRBV20-1 many TRBD2 CSARDRGGETQYF TGCAGTGCGAGGGACCGGGGGGGGGAGACCCAGTACTTC
TRBJ2-7 TRBV10-3 - TRBD1 CAISGTGGTNSYEQYF TGTGCCATCAGCGGGACAGGGGGAACTAACTCCTACGAGCAGTACTTC
TRBJ1-2 TRBV10-3 many - CAIRDSFNYGYTF TGTGCCATCAGGGACAGCTTTAACTATGGCTACACCTTC
TRBJ1-2 TRBV6-1 many - CASSEPRVGGYTF TGTGCCAGCAGTGAGCCCAGGGTGGGTGGCTACACCTTC
TRBJ1-5 TRBV24-1 many - CATSDTGNQPQHF TGTGCCACCAGTGATACAGGGAATCAGCCCCAGCATTTT
TRBJ2-1 TRBV2 - TRBD2 CASRQRLAGGYNEQFF TGTGCCAGCAGACAAAGACTAGCGGGGGGGTACAATGAGCAGTTCTTC
TRBJ1-2 TRBV12-3/TRBV12-4 many TRBD1 CASSRTGFGYGYTF TGTGCCAGCAGCCGGACAGGGTTCGGCTATGGCTACACCTTC
TRBJ2-5 TRBV2 many TRBD2 CASTRLTSGEETQYF TGTGCCAGCACCAGGTTAACTAGCGGGGAAGAGACCCAGTACTTC
TRBJ1-6 TRBV4-2 many TRBD1 CASSQSGTGVSPLHF TGTGCCAGCAGCCAGTCCGGGACAGGGGTCTCACCCCTCCACTTT
TRBJ2-4 TRBV2 - TRBD2 CASRRGALGKNIQYF TGTGCCAGCAGGCGGGGGGCGCTGGGCAAAAACATTCAGTACTTC
TRBJ1-5 TRBV20-1 many TRBD1 CSATSKQGARQPQHF TGCAGTGCAACCTCAAAACAGGGGGCCAGGCAGCCCCAGCATTTT
TRBJ2-7 TRBV27 many - CASSLGQGLTYEQYF TGTGCCAGCAGTCTGGGGCAGGGGTTGACCTACGAGCAGTACTTC
TRBJ1-4 TRBV5-1 many - CASSSQYGLHGGNEKLFF TGTGCCAGCAGCTCACAATATGGCCTACACGGGGGAAATGAAAAACTGTTTTTT
TRBJ2-7 TRBV7-8 - - CASSLDRIYEQYF TGTGCCAGCAGCTTAGACAGGATTTACGAGCAGTACTTC
TRBJ2-7 TRBV6-5 few TRBD1 CASSYQGTGGGEQYF TGTGCCAGCAGTTACCAGGGGACAGGGGGCGGCGAGCAGTACTTC
TRBJ2-3 TRBV4-2 many TRBD2 CASSQVPGGRADTQYF TGTGCCAGCAGCCAAGTACCGGGGGGGCGCGCAGATACGCAGTATTTT
TRBJ1-2 TRBV11-2 - TRBD1 CASSFGGTGGQAYGYTF TGTGCCAGCAGCTTCGGGGGGACAGGGGGCCAGGCCTATGGCTACACCTTC
TRBJ2-5 TRBV7-3 many - CASSLSGGLETQYF TGTGCCAGCAGCTTATCCGGGGGCCTAGAGACCCAGTACTTC
TRBJ1-2 TRBV20-1 - - CSAKYSNTPYGYTF TGCAGTGCTAAATATTCTAACACTCCCTATGGCTACACCTTC
TRBJ2-1 TRBV5-1 - - CASSSSSVNEQFF TGCGCCAGCAGCTCATCTTCGGTCAATGAGCAGTTCTTC
TRBJ1-2 TRBV12-3/TRBV12-4 few - CASSFGSGNSYTF TGTGCCAGCAGTTTCGGGTCAGGAAATAGCTACACCTTC
TRBJ2-3 TRBV12-3/TRBV12-4 many TRBD1 CASSDRGMGTDTQYF TGTGCCAGCAGCGACAGGGGAATGGGCACAGATACGCAGTATTTT
TRBJ2-1 TRBV6-2/TRBV6-3 once TRBD1 CASSLGQGGDEQFF TGTGCCAGCAGCTTAGGACAGGGAGGCGATGAGCAGTTCTTC
TRBJ1-4 TRBV27 many - CASRRRVWGGTNEKLFF TGTGCCAGCAGACGCCGGGTTTGGGGCGGAACTAATGAAAAACTGTTTTTT
TRBJ1-2 TRBV6-5 many - CASSYSGGPPSGYTF TGTGCCAGCAGTTACTCGGGGGGTCCCCCTTCTGGCTACACCTTC
TRBJ2-2 TRBV27 few - CASSLYSANTGELFF TGTGCCAGCAGTTTATATAGCGCGAACACCGGGGAGCTGTTTTTT
TRBJ2-5 TRBV20-1 many - CSARGYQETQYF TGCAGTGCTCGAGGGTACCAAGAGACCCAGTACTTC
TRBJ2-1 TRBV24-1 many - CATSDFKGSHEQFF TGTGCCACCAGTGATTTTAAGGGTTCTCATGAGCAGTTCTTC
TRBJ1-6 TRBV5-1 few - CASSLDTGLMTLHF TGCGCCAGCAGCTTGGATACGGGACTAATGACCCTCCACTTT
TRBJ1-1 TRBV6-5 few - CASSYSTRGPYGEAFF TGTGCCAGCAGTTACTCCACCCGGGGCCCTTACGGTGAAGCTTTCTTT
TRBJ2-1 TRBV5-1 many - CASSQGREVDEQFF TGCGCCAGCAGCCAGGGGAGGGAGGTAGATGAGCAGTTCTTC
TRBJ1-6 TRBV19 - - CASRQQSSSYNSPLHF TGTGCCAGTCGGCAACAGTCGAGCTCCTATAATTCACCCCTCCACTTT
TRBJ2-3 TRBV12-3/TRBV12-4 few - CASSLGGSDTDTQYF TGTGCCAGCAGTTTAGGAGGATCCGACACAGATACGCAGTATTTT
TRBJ2-7 TRBV2 many - CASIYDGSYEQYF TGTGCCAGCATATATGACGGCTCCTACGAGCAGTACTTC
TRBJ2-1 TRBV6-2/TRBV6-3 many - CASIGPGQGGFVQYEQFF TGTGCCAGTATCGGCCCGGGCCAGGGGGGCTTTGTGCAATATGAGCAGTTCTTC
TRBJ2-3 TRBV4-2 - TRBD2 CASSLRTSGGAASTDTQYF TGTGCCAGCAGCCTACGGACTAGCGGGGGGGCGGCTAGCACAGATACGCAGTATTTT
TRBJ2-2 TRBV11-2 few - CASSSLQGSTGELFF TGTGCCAGCAGCTCCCTCCAGGGTAGCACCGGGGAGCTGTTTTTT